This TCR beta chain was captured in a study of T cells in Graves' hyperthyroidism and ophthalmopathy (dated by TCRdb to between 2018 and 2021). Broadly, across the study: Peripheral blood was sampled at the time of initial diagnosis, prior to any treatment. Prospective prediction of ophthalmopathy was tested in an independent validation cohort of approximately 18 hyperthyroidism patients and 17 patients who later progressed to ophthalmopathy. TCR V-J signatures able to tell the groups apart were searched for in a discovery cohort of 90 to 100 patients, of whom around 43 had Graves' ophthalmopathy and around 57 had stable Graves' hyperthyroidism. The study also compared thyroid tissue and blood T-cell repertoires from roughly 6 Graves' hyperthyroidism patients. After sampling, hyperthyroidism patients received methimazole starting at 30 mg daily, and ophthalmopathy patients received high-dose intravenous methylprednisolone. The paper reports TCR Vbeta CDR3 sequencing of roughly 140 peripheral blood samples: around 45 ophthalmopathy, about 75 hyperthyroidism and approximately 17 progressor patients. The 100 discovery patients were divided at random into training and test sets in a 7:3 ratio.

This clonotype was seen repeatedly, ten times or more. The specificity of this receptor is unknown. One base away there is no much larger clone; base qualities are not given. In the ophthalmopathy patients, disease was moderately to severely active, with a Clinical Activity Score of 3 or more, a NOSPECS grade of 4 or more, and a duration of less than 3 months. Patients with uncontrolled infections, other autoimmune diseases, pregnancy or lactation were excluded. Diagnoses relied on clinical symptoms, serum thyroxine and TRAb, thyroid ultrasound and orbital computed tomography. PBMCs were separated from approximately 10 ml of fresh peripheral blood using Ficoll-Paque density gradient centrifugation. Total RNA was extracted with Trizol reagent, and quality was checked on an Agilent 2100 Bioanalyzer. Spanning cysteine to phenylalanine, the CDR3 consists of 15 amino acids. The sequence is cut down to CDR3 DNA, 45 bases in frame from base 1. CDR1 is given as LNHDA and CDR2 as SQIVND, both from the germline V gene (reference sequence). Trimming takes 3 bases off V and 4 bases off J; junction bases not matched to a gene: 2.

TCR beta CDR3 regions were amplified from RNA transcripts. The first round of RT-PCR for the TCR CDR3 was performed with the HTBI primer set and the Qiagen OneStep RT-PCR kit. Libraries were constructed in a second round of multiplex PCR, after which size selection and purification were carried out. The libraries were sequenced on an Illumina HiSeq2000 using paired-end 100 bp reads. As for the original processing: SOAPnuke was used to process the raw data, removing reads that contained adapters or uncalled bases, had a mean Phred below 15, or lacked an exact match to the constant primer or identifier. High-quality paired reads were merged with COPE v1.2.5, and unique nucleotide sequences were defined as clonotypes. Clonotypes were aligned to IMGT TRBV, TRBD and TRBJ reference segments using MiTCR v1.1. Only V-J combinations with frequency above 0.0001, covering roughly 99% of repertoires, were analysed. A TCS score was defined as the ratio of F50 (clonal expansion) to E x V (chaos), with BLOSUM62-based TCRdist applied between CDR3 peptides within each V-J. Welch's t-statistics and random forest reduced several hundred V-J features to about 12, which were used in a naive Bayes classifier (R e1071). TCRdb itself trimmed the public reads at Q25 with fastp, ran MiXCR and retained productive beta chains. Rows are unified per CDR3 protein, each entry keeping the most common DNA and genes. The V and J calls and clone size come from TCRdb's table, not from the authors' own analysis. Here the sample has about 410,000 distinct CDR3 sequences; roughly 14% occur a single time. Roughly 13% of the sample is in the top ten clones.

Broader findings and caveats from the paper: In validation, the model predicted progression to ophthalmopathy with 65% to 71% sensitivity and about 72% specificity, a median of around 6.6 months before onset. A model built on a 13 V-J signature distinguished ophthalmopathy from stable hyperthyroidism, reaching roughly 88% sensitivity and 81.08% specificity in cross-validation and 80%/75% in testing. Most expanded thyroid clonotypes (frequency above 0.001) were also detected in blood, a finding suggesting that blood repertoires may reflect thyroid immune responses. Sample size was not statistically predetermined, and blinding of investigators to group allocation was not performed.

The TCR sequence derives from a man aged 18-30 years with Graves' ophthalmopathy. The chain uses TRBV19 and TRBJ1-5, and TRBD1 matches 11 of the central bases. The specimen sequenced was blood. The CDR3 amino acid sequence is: CASSMGTGGNQPQHF. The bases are TGTGCCAGTAGTATGGGGACAGGGGGGAATCAGCCCCAGCATTTT.